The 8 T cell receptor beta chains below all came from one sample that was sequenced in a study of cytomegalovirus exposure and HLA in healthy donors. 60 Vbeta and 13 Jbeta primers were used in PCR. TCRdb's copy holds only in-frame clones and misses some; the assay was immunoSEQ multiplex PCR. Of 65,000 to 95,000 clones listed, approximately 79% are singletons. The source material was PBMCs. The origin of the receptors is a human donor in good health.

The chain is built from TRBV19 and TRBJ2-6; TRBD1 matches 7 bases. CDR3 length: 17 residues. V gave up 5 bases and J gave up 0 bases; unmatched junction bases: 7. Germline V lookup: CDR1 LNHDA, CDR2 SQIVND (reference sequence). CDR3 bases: TGTGCCAGTAGTCCATGGGACAGAGCCTCTGGGGCCAACGTCCTGACTTTC. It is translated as CASSPWDRASGANVLTF.

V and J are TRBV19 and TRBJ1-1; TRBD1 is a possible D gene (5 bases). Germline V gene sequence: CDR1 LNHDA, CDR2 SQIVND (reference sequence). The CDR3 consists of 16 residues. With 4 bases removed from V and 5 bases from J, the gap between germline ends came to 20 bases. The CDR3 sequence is CASSTPWGRLMTEAFF. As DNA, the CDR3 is TGTGCCAGTAGTACCCCTTGGGGGAGGTTGATGACTGAAGCTTTCTTT.

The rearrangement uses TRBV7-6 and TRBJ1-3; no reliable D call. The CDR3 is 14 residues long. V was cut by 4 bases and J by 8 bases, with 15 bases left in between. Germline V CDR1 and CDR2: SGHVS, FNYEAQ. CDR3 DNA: TGTGCCAGCAGCTCCCGGCCGTCCGAGGACACCATATATTTT. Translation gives CASSSRPSEDTIYF.

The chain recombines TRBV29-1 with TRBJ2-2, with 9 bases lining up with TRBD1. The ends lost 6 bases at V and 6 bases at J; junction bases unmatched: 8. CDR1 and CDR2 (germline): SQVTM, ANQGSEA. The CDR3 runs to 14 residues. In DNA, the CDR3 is TGCAGCGTCCGGTGGACAGGGGAAGCCGGGGAGCTGTTTTTT. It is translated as CSVRWTGEAGELFF.

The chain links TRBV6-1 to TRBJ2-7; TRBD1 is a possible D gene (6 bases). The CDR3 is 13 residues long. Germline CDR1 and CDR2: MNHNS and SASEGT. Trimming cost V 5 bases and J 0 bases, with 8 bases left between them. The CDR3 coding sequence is TGTGCCAGCAGTACAGGGTTCTCCTACGAGCAGTACTTC. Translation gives CASSTGFSYEQYF.

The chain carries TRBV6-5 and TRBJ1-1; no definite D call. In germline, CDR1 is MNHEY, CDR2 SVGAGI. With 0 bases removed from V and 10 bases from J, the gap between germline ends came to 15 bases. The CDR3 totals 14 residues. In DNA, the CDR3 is TGTGCCAGCAGTTACTCGATGGAAGGCAAGCGAGCTTTCTTT. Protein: CASSYSMEGKRAFF.

Here the CDR3 reads CASSGLDSYEQYF. The CDR3 DNA reads TGTGCCAGCAGTGGACTGGACAGTTACGAGCAGTACTTC. The chain uses TRBV2 and TRBJ2-5, with TRBD1 as a possible D gene (6 bases). The J call is in doubt because the DNA end fits TRBJ2-7 better. Germline values: CDR1 SNHLY, CDR2 FYNNEI. The CDR3 runs 13 residues.

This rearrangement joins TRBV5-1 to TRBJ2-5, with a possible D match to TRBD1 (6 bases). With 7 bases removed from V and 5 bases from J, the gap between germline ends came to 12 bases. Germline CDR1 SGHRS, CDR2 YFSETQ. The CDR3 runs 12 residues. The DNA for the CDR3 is TGCGCCAGCTCGGGGACAAAGGAGACCCAGTACTTC. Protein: CASSGTKETQYF.